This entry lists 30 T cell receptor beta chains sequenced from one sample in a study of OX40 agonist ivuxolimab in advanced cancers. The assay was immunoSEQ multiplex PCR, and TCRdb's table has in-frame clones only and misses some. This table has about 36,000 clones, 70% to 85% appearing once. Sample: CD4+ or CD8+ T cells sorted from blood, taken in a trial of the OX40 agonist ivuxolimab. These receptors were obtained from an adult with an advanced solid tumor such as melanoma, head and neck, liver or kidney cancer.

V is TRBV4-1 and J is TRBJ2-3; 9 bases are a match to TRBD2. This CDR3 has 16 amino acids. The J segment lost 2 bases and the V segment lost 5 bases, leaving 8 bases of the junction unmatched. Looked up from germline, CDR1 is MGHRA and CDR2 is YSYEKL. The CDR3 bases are TGCGCCAGCAGCTTTCTAGCGGGGATCTACACAGATACGCAGTATTTT. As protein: CASSFLAGIYTDTQYF.

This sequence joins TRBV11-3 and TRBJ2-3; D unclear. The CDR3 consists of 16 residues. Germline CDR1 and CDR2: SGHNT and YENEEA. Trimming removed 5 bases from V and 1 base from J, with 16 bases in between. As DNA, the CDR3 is TGTGCCAGCAGCCTTAGTAACGGCGGTGGCACAGATACGCAGTATTTT. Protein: CASSLSNGGGTDTQYF.

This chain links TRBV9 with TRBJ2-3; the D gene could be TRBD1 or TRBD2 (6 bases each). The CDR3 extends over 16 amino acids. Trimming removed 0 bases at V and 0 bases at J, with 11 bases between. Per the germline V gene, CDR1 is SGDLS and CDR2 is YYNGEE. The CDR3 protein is CASSVATGTSTDTQYF. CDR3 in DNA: TGTGCCAGCAGCGTAGCTACAGGGACTAGCACAGATACGCAGTATTTT.

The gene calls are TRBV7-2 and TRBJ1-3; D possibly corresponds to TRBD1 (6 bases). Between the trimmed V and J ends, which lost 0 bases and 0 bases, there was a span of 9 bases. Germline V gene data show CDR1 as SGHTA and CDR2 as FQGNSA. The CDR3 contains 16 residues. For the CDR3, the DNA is TGTGCCAGCAGCTTAGCGGGGGCCAGCTCTGGAAACACCATATATTTT. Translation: CASSLAGASSGNTIYF.

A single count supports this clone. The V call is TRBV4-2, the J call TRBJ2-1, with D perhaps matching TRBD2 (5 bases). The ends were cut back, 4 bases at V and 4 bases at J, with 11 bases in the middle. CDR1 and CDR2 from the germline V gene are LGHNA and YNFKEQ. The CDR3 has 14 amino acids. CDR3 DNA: TGTGCCAGCAGCCCTGCGGGCGGATACAATGAGCAGTTCTTC. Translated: CASSPAGGYNEQFF.

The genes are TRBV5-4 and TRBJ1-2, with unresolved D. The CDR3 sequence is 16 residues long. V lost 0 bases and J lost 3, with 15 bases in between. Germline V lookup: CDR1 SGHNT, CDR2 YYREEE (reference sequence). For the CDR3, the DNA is TGTGCCAGCAGCTTGGTAAATTTCCCGGTGGACTATGGCTACACCTTC. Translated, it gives CASSLVNFPVDYGYTF.

The CDR3 protein is CASSLRQGRVISPLHF. CDR3 nucleotides: TGTGCCAGCAGCTTGAGGCAGGGTAGGGTCATTTCACCCCTCCACTTT. The V call is TRBV5-4, the J call TRBJ1-6; D may be TRBD1 (5 bases). V lost 1 base and J lost 9, with 17 bases in between. Germline V gene sequence: CDR1 SGHNT, CDR2 YYREEE (reference sequence). The CDR3 spans 16 residues.

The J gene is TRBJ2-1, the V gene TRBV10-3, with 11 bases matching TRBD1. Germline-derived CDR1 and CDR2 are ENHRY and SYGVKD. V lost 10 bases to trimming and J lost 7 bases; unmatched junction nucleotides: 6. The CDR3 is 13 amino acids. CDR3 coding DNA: TGTGCCACCCGGGACAGGGGGACTAATGAGCAGTTCTTC. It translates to CATRDRGTNEQFF.

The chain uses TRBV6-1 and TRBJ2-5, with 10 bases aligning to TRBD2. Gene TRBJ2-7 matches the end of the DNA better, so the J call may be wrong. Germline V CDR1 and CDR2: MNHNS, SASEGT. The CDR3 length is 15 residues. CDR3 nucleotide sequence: TGTGCCAGCAGCCTGGAGCGGGGGGGCTTGAACGAGCAGTACTTC. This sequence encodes CASSLERGGLNEQYF.

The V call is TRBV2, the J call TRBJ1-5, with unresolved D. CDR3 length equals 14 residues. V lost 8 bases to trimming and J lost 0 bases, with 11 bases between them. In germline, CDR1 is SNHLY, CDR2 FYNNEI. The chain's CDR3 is CASGPDYSNQPQHF. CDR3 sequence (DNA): TGTGCCAGCGGGCCGGATTATAGCAATCAGCCCCAGCATTTT.

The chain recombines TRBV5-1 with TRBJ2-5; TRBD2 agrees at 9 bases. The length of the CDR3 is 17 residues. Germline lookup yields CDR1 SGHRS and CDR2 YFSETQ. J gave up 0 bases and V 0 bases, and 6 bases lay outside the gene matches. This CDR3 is CASSLVGSGGYQETQYF. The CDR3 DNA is TGCGCCAGCAGCTTGGTCGGTAGCGGGGGATACCAAGAGACCCAGTACTTC.

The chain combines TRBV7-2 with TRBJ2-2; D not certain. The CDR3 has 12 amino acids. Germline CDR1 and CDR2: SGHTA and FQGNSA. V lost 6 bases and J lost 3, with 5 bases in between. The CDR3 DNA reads TGTGCCAGCAGTCCGTACACCGGGGAGCTGTTTTTT. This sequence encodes CASSPYTGELFF.

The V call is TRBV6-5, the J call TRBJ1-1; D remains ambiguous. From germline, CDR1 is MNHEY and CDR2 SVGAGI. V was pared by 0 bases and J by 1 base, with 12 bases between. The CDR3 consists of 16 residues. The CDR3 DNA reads TGTGCCAGCAGTTACTCCCGGGTCAGGCGGAACACTGAAGCTTTCTTT. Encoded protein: CASSYSRVRRNTEAFF.

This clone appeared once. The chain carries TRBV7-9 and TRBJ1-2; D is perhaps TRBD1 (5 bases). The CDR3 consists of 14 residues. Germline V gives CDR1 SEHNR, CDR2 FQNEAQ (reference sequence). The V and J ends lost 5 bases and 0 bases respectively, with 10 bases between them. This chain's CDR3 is CASSRDGANYGYTF. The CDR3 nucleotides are TGTGCCAGCAGCCGGGACGGAGCTAACTATGGCTACACCTTC.

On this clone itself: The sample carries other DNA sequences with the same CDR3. Here the CDR3 DNA reads TGTGCCAGCAGGGGTGGCACTGAAGCTTTCTTT. It specifies CASRGGTEAFF. J is TRBJ1-1 and V is TRBV6-5; D is unresolved. Trimming removed 6 bases from V and 4 bases from J, with 6 bases in between. This CDR3 is 11 amino acids long. Looked up from germline, CDR1 is MNHEY and CDR2 is SVGAGI.

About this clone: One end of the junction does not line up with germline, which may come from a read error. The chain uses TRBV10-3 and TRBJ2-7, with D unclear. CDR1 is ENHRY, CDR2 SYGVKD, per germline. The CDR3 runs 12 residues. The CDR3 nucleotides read TGTGCCAGCAGTGCAAGCTCCTACGAGCAGTACTTC. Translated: CASSASSYEQYF.

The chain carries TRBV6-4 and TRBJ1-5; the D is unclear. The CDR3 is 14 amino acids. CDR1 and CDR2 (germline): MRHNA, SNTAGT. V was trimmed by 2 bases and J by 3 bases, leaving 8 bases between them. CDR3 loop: CASSDSSPNQPQHF. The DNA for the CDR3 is TGTGCCAGCAGTGACAGCTCCCCCAATCAGCCCCAGCATTTT.

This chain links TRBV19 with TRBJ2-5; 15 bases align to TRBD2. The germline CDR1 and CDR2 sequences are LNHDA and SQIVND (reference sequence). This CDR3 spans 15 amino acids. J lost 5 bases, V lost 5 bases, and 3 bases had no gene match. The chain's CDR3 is CASSFGLAGGETQYF. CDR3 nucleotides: TGTGCCAGTAGTTTCGGACTAGCGGGGGGGGAGACCCAGTACTTC.

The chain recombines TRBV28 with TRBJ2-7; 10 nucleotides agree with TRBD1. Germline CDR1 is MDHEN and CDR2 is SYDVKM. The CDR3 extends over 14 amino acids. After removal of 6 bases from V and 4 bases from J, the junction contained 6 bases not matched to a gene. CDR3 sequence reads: CASRTPGQGYEQYF. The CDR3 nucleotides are TGTGCCAGCAGAACTCCGGGACAGGGGTACGAGCAGTACTTC.

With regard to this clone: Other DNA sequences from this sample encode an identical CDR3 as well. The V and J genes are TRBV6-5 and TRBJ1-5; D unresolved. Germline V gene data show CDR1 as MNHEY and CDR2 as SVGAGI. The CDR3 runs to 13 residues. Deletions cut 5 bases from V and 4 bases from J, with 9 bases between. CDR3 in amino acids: CASSRQQNQPQHF. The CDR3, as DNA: TGTGCCAGCAGTAGACAACAGAATCAGCCCCAGCATTTT.

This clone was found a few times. Written as DNA, the CDR3 is TGCGCCAGCAGCAAAGGGACAGGCAAATCCGATGAGCAGTTCTTC. Amino acids: CASSKGTGKSDEQFF. The rearrangement links TRBV5-1 to TRBJ2-1; 8 nucleotides agree with TRBD1. Germline V lookup: CDR1 SGHRS, CDR2 YFSETQ. This CDR3 is 15 amino acids long. Trimming took 4 bases from V and 8 from J; bases not matched to a gene: 11.

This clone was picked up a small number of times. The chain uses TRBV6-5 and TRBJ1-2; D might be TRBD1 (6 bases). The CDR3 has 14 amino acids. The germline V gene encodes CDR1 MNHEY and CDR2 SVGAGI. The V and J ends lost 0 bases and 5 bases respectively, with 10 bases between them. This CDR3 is CASSYSNRAYGYTF. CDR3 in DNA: TGTGCCAGCAGTTACTCGAACAGGGCGTATGGCTACACCTTC.

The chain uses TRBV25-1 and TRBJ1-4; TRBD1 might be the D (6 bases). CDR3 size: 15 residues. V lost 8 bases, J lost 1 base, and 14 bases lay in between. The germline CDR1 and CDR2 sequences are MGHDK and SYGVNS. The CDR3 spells CASGLLQGTNEKLFF. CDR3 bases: TGTGCCAGCGGCCTACTACAGGGAACTAATGAAAAACTGTTTTTT.

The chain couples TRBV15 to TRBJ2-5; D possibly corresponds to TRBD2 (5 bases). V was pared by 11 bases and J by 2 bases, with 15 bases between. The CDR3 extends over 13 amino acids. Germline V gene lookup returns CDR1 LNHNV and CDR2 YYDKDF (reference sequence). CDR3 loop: CAATRVLQETQYF. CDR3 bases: TGTGCCGCCACGCGGGTCCTTCAAGAGACCCAGTACTTC.

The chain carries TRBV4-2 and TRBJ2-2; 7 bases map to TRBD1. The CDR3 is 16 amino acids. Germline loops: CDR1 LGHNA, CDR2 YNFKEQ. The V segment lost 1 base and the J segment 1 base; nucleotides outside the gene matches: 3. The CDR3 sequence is CASSQAGTVNTGELFF. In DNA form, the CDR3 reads TGTGCCAGCAGCCAAGCAGGGACAGTGAACACCGGGGAGCTGTTTTTT.

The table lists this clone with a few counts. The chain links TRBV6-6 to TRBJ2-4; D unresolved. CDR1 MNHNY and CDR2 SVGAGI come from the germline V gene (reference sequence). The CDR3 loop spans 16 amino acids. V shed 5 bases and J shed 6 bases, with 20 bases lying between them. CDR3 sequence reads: CASSATGSRVGNIQYF. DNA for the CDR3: TGTGCCAGCAGTGCTACGGGCTCTCGAGTGGGAAACATTCAGTACTTC.

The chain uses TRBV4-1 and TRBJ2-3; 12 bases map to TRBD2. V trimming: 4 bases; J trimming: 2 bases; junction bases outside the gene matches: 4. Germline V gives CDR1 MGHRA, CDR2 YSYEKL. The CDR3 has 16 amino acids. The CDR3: CASSPGLAGFTDTQYF. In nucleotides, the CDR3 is TGCGCCAGCAGCCCGGGACTAGCGGGCTTCACAGATACGCAGTATTTT.

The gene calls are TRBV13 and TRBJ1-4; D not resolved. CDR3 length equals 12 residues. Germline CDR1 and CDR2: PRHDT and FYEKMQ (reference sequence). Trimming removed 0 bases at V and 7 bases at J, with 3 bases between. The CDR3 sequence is CASSLGVEKLFF. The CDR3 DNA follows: TGTGCCAGCAGCTTAGGCGTTGAAAAACTGTTTTTT.

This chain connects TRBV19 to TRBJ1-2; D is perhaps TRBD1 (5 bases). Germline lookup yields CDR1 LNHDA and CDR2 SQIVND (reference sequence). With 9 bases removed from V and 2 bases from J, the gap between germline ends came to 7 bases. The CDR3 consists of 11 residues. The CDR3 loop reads CARDTNYGYTF. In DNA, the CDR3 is TGTGCCAGGGACACGAACTATGGCTACACCTTC.

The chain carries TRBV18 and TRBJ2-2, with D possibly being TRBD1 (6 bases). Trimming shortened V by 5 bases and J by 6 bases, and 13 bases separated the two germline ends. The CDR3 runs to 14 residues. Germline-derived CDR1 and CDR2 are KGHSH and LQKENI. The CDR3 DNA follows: TGTGCCAGCTCATTCCCCCAGGGGTCCGGGGAGCTGTTTTTT. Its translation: CASSFPQGSGELFF.